This section outlines one TCR beta chain sequence together with its context. Its antigen is currently unknown. Germline assignment: CDR1 LNHDA and CDR2 SQIVND (reference sequence). The length of the CDR3 is 12 residues. Using eight separate reactions per sample, the authors generated cDNA. cDNA encoding TCRalpha and TCRbeta underwent two nested PCRs of roughly 16 and 10 cycles, each of which was followed by bead purification. TCRdb reprocessed the 5' RACE reads; each CDR3 protein has one entry and no DNA is given. Here the sample table reports roughly 200,000 distinct CDR3 sequences. The data are from a study of monozygotic twins with inflammatory bowel disease. Findings of the study overall: By inverse Simpson index, TCRbeta diversity was lower in IBD patients than in healthy co-twins. Immunosuppressive treatment differences may have increased patient repertoire variability.

This sequence originates from a human donor with ulcerative colitis or Crohn's disease, or a healthy co-twin of an affected twin (not recorded which). What was sequenced was blood. The chain has TRBV19 and TRBJ1-2; there is no DNA to check the TCRdb D call of TRBD1. The CDR3 loop reads CASGQVFYGYTF.